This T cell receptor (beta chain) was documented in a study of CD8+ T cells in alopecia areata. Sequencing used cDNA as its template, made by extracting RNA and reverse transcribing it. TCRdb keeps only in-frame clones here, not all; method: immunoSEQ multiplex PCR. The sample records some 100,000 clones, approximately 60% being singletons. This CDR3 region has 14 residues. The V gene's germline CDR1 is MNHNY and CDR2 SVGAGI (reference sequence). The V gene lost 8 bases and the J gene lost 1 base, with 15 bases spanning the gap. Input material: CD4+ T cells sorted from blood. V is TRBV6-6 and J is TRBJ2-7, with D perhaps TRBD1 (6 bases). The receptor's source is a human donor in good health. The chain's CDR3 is CASVPTGRSYEQYF. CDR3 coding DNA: TGTGCCAGCGTGCCAACAGGGCGATCCTACGAGCAGTACTTC.